The clone carrying this TCR beta chain has just a few counts. The data derive from a study of blood T cell repertoires in COVID-19. Assay: immunoSEQ multiplex PCR; the TCRdb copy retains only in-frame clones and omits some. The table shows about 500,000 clones, with roughly 89% occurring only once. The CDR3 extends over 15 amino acids. Germline assignment: CDR1 MNHEY and CDR2 SVGAGI. The V gene is TRBV6-5, the J gene TRBJ1-1, with 7 nucleotides matching TRBD1. This receptor was identified in a man younger than 30 with COVID-19, enrolled during active disease. The specimen sequenced was peripheral blood. CDR3 nucleotide sequence: TGTGCGTCGGGCGTACAGGGGCGGGGGAACACTGAAGCTTTCTTT. Amino acid sequence: CASGVQGRGNTEAFF.